This passage covers 2 T cell receptor beta chains from one sample sequenced in a study of T cell responses to AZD1222 COVID-19 vaccine. TCRdb keeps only in-frame clones here, not all; method: immunoSEQ multiplex PCR. The sample records tens of thousands of clones, about 88% being singletons. The sample consisted of peripheral blood, taken on day 0 of AZD1222 vaccination. The receptor set was obtained from an adult in good health.

The J gene is TRBJ1-2, the V gene TRBV3-1 (or the pseudogene TRBV3-2); perhaps TRBD1 as D (5 bases). CDR3 length: 13 amino acids. Looked up from germline, CDR1 is LGHDT and CDR2 is YNNKEL (reference sequence). V lost 0 bases to trimming and J lost 8 bases, with 10 bases between them. The CDR3 loop is CASSQDAGIGYTF. CDR3 DNA: TGTGCCAGCAGCCAAGATGCAGGGATCGGCTACACCTTC.

The chain recombines TRBV7-3 with TRBJ2-1; D gene unclear. The length of the CDR3 is 13 residues. The germline CDR1 and CDR2 sequences are SGHTA and FQGTGA. Trimming removed 2 bases from V and 9 bases from J, with 11 bases in between. CDR3 amino acids: CASSLGSGPEQFF. CDR3 DNA sequence: TGTGCCAGCAGCTTAGGGTCGGGCCCTGAGCAGTTCTTC.